These 12 T cell receptor beta chains originate from one sample sequenced in a study of T cells in localized non-small cell lung cancer. Data came from immunoSEQ multiplex PCR; TCRdb stores just in-frame clones and leaves some out. The table lists approximately 70,000 clones, 85% to 90% of them singletons. The specimen was peripheral blood, collected before any cancer treatment. The receptors were gathered from a male donor aged 60 or over with stage III squamous cell lung carcinoma.

The rearrangement links TRBV11-2 to TRBJ2-2; 8 bases align to TRBD1. The ends lost 2 bases at V and 4 bases at J; junction bases unmatched: 3. Germline V CDR1 and CDR2: SGHAT, FQNNGV. The CDR3 sequence is 15 residues long. The CDR3 protein is CASSLQGAFTGELFF. The CDR3 DNA reads TGTGCCAGCAGCTTACAGGGGGCTTTCACCGGGGAGCTGTTTTTT.

J is TRBJ2-6 and V is TRBV21-1; the table's D call of TRBD2 was not tested on the DNA. TRBV21-1 constitutes a pseudogene. The CDR3 contains 20 residues. CDR3 nucleotide sequence: TGTGCCAGCAGCGCCCGACTAGCGGGGGTTCCTAAATTCCGGGCCAACGTCCTGACTTTC. Protein product: CASSARLAGVPKFRANVLTF.

This clone appeared a few times. V and J are TRBV6-5 and TRBJ2-7; 7 bases are a match to TRBD1. The V gene's germline CDR1 is MNHEY and CDR2 SVGAGI. The CDR3 loop spans 13 amino acids. Trimming removed 6 bases from V and 6 bases from J; junction bases left unmatched: 8. The CDR3 sequence is CASRPTGRSEQYV. CDR3 sequence (DNA): TGTGCCAGCAGGCCGACAGGGAGAAGCGAGCAGTACGTC.

The table lists this clone with a count of one. V is TRBV15 and J is TRBJ1-5; no firm D call. This CDR3 is 12 amino acids long. Trimming took off 2 bases at V and 4 bases at J, with 3 bases between the two ends. Germline CDR1 is LNHNV and CDR2 is YYDKDF (reference sequence). CDR3 amino acids: CATSRWNQPQHF. The DNA of the CDR3 is TGTGCCACCAGCAGATGGAATCAGCCCCAGCATTTT.

This chain uses TRBV4-2 with TRBJ2-1; 7 bases line up with TRBD2. The CDR3 sequence is 14 residues long. J was trimmed by 7 bases and V by 2 bases; bases with no gene match: 5. Germline CDR1 and CDR2: LGHNA and YNFKEQ. The CDR3: CASSQMTSRNEQFF. The CDR3 DNA follows: TGTGCCAGCAGCCAAATGACTAGCCGAAATGAGCAGTTCTTC.

The chain links TRBV7-2 to TRBJ2-1; D remains unclear. The CDR3 has 15 amino acids. V dropped 5 bases and J dropped 4 bases, with 15 bases sitting between them. The germline V gene has CDR1 SGHTA and CDR2 FQGNSA. In DNA, the CDR3 is TGTGCCAGCAGCCGCCCCCCGGTAGATTACAATGAGCAGTTCTTC. Translated: CASSRPPVDYNEQFF. The full variable domain, rest sourced from reference TRBV7-2 and TRBJ2-1, is GAGVSQSPSNKVTEKGKDVELRCDPISGHTALYWYRQSLGQGLEFLIYFQGNSAPDKSGLPSDRFSAERTGGSVSTLTIQRTQQEDSAVYLCASSRPPVDYNEQFFGPGTRLTVL.

The genes are TRBV28 and TRBJ1-4; the D is unclear. V lost 10 bases to trimming and J lost 12 bases, with 15 bases between them. The CDR3 has 11 amino acids. CDR1 MDHEN and CDR2 SYDVKM come from the germline V gene. The CDR3, as DNA: TGTGCCACCCTAGGCGTTAAGGAACTGTTTTTT. Its translation: CATLGVKELFF.

This chain connects TRBV19 to TRBJ2-4; 11 nucleotides line up with TRBD2. The junction had 11 bases not matched to a gene; V was cut back by 3 bases and J by 4 bases. CDR1 LNHDA and CDR2 SQIVND come from the germline V gene (reference sequence). There are 18 residues in the CDR3. For the CDR3, the DNA is TGTGCCAGTAGTATCTCCCCTAGCGGGGGGCCGGTAAAAAACATTCAGTACTTC. Translating gives CASSISPSGGPVKNIQYF.

This clone was seen a single time. The DNA for the CDR3 is TGTGCCATCAGTGCCCTAGCGGGGGGCCTAAGGGAGACCCAGTACTTC. Translation gives CAISALAGGLRETQYF. J is TRBJ2-5 and V is TRBV10-3; TRBD2 matches 11 bases. CDR1 is ENHRY and CDR2 is SYGVKD in the germline V gene. J gave up 5 bases and V 4 bases, and 9 bases lay outside the gene matches. The CDR3 runs 16 residues.

The chain uses TRBV5-1 and TRBJ1-1, with D unclear. CDR1 and CDR2 (germline): SGHRS, YFSETQ. The CDR3 sequence is 14 residues long. Trimming took 3 bases from V and 1 from J, leaving 10 bases between them. The CDR3 spells CASSWTGENTEAFF. As DNA, the CDR3 is TGCGCCAGCAGCTGGACGGGAGAGAACACTGAAGCTTTCTTT.

The chain couples TRBV27 to TRBJ1-1; D possibly corresponds to TRBD1 (5 bases). There are 16 residues in the CDR3. The germline CDR1 and CDR2 sequences are MNHEY and SMNVEV (reference sequence). V gave up 6 bases and J gave up 5 bases, with 22 bases separating them. The CDR3 nucleotides read TGTGCCAGCAGCCCGCCTTCACAGGTGGGAGGTACTGAAGCTTTCTTT. Translated: CASSPPSQVGGTEAFF.

CDR3 region: CASTTAGLMRRGYTF. As DNA, the CDR3 is TGTGCCAGCACCACGGCAGGCCTAATGAGGCGTGGCTACACCTTC. The rearrangement joins TRBV28 to TRBJ1-2; D gene uncertain. Germline V gene sequence: CDR1 MDHEN, CDR2 SYDVKM. CDR3 size: 15 residues. The V gene lost 7 bases and the J gene lost 7 bases, with 22 bases spanning the gap.